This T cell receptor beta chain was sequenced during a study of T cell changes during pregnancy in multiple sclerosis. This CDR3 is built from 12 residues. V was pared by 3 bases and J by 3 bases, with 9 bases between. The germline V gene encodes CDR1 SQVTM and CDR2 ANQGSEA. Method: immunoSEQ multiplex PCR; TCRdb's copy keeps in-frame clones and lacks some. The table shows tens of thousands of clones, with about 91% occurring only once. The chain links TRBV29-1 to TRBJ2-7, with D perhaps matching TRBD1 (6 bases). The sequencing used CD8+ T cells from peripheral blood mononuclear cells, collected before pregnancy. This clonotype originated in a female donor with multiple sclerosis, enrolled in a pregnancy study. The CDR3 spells CSVETGDYEQYF. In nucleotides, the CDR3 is TGCAGCGTTGAGACAGGAGACTACGAGCAGTACTTC.